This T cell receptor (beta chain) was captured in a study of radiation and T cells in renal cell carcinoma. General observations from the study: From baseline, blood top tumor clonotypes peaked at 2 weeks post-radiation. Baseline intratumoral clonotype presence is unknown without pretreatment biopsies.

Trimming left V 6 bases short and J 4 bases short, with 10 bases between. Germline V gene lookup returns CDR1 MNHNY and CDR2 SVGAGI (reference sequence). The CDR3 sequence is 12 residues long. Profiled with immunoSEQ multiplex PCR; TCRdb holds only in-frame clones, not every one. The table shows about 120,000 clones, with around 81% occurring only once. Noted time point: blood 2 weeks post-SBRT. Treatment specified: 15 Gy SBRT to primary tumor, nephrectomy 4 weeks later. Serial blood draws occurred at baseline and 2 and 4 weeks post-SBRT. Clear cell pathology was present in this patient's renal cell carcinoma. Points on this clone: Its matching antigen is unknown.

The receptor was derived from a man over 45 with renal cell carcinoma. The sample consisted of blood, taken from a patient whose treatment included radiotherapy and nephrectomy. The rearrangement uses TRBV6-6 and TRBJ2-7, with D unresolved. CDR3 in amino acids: CASSTGTYEQYF. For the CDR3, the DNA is TGTGCCAGCAGCACCGGCACTTACGAGCAGTACTTC.